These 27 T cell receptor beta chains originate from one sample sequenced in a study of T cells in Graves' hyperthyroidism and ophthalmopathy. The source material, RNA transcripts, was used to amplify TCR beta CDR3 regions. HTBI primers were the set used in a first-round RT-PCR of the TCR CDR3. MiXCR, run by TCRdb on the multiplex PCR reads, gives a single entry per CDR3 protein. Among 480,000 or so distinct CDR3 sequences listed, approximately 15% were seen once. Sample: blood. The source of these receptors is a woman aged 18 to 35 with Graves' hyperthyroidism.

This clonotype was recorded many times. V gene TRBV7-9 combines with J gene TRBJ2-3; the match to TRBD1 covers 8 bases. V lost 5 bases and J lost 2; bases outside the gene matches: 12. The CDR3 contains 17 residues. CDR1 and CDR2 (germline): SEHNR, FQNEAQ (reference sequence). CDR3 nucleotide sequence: TGTGCCAGCAGCGTCTTAGGGGGGACAGGTCCCACAGATACGCAGTATTTT. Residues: CASSVLGGTGPTDTQYF.

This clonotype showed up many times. For the CDR3, the DNA is TGTGCCAGCAGCCCGACCTCGCCGGGCCCCGATAGAGAAGAAAAACTGTTTTTT. Translated, it gives CASSPTSPGPDREEKLFF. The rearrangement links TRBV13 to TRBJ1-4; D ambiguous. Trimming left V 5 bases short and J 8 bases short, with 27 bases between. CDR1 is PRHDT, CDR2 FYEKMQ, per germline (reference sequence). This CDR3 has 18 amino acids.

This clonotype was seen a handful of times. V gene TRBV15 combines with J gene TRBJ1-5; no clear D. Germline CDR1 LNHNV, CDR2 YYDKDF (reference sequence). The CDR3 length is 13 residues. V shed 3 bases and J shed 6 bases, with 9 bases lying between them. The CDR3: CATSSDPGQPQHF. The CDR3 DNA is TGTGCCACCAGCAGCGATCCAGGTCAGCCCCAGCATTTT. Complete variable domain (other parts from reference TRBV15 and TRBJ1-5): DAMVIQNPRYQVTQFGKPVTLSCSQTLNHNVMYWYQQKSSQAPKLLFHYYDKDFNNEADTPDNFQSRRPNTSFCFLDIRSPGLGDTAMYLCATSSDPGQPQHFGDGTRLSIL.

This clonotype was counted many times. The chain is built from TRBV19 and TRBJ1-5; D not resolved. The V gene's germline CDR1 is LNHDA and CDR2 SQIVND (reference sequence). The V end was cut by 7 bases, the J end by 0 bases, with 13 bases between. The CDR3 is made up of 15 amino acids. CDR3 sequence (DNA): TGTGCCAGTAAGGCACAGCCAAATAGCAATCAGCCCCAGCATTTT. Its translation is CASKAQPNSNQPQHF.

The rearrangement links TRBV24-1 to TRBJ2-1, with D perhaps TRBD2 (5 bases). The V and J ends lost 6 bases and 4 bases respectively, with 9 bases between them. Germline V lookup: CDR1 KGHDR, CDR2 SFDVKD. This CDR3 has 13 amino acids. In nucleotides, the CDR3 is TGTGCCACCAGTACTAGATCGTACAATGAGCAGTTCTTC. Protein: CATSTRSYNEQFF.

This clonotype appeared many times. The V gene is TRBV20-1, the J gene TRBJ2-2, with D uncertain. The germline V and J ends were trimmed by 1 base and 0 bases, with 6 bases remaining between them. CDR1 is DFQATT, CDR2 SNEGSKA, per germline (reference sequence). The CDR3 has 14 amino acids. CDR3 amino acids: CSARVGTNTGELFF. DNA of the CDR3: TGCAGTGCTAGAGTAGGGACGAACACCGGGGAGCTGTTTTTT.

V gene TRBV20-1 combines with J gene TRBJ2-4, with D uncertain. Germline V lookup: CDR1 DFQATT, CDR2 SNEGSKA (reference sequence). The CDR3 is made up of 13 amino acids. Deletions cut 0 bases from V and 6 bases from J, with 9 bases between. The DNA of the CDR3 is TGCAGTGCTAGAGATGCGGAGAGAAACATTCAGTACTTC. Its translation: CSARDAERNIQYF.

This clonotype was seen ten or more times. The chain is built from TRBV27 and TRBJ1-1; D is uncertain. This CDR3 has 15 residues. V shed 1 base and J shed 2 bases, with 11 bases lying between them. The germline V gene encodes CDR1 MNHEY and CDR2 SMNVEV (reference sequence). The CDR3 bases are TGTGCCAGCAGTTTATTGGGGAGGCTAAACACTGAAGCTTTCTTT. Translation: CASSLLGRLNTEAFF.

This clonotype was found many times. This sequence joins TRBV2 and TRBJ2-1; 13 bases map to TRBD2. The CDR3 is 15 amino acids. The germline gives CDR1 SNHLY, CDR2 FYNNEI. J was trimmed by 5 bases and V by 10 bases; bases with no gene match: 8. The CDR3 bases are TGTGCCACCCGAAAACTAGCGGGAGGGGACAATGAGCAGTTCTTC. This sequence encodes CATRKLAGGDNEQFF.

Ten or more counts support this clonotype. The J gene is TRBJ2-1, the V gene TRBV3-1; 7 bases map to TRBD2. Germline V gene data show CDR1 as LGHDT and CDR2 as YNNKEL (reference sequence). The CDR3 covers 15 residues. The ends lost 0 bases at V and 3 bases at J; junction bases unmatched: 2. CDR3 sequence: CASSQDGRDYNEQFF. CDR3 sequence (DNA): TGTGCCAGCAGCCAAGATGGGAGGGACTACAATGAGCAGTTCTTC.

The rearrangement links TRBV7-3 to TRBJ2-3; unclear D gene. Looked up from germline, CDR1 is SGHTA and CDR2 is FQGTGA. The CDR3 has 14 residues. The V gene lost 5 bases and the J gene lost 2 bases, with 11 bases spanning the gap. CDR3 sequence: CASSPSRNTDTQYF. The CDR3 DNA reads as TGTGCCAGCAGCCCGTCGAGGAACACAGATACGCAGTATTTT. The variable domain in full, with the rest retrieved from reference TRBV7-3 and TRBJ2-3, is GAGVSQTPSNKVTEKGKYVELRCDPISGHTALYWYRQSLGQGPEFLIYFQGTGAADDSGLPNDRFFAVRPEGSVSTLKIQRTERGDSAVYLCASSPSRNTDTQYFGPGTRLTVL.

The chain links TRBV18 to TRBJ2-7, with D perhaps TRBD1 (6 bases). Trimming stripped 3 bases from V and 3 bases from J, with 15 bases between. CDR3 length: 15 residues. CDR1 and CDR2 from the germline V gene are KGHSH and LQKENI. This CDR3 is CASSPLLGGIYEQYF. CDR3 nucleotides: TGTGCCAGCTCACCCCTTTTAGGGGGAATCTACGAGCAGTACTTC.

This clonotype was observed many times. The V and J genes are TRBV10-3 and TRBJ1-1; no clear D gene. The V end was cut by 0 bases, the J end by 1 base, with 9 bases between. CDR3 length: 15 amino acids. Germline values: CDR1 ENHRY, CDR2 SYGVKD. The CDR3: CAISESPSGNTEAFF. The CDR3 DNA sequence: TGTGCCATCAGTGAGTCGCCCAGCGGGAACACTGAAGCTTTCTTT.

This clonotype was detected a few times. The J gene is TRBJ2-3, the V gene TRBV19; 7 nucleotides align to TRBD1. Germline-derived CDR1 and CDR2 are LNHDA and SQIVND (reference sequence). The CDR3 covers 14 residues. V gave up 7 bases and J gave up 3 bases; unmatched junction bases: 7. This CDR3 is CASTDREVTDTQYF. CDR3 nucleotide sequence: TGTGCCAGTACCGACAGGGAAGTGACAGATACGCAGTATTTT.

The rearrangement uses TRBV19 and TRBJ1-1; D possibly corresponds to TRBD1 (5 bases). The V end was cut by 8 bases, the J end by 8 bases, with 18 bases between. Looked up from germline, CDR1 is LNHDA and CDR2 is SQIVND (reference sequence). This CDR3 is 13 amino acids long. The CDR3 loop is CASYTPGTVEAFF. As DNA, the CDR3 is TGTGCCAGTTATACCCCCGGGACGGTGGAAGCTTTCTTT. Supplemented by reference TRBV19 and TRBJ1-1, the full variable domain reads DGGITQSPKYLFRKEGQNVTLSCEQNLNHDAMYWYRQDPGQGLRLIYYSQIVNDFQKGDIAEGYSVSREKKESFPLTVTSAQKNPTAFYLCASYTPGTVEAFFGQGTRLTVV.

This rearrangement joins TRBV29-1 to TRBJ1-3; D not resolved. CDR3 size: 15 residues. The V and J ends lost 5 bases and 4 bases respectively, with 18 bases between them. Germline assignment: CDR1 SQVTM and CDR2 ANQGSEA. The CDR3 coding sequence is TGCAGCGTTACGAGAGGTTTGAGCTCAGGAAACACCATATATTTT. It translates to CSVTRGLSSGNTIYF.

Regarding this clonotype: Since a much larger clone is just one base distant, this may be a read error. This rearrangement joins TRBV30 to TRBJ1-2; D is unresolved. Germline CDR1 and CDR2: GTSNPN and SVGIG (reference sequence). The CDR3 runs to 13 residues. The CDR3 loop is CAWNLDADRGHTF. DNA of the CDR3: TGTGCCTGGAATCTGGATGCGGATCGTGGCCACACCTTC.

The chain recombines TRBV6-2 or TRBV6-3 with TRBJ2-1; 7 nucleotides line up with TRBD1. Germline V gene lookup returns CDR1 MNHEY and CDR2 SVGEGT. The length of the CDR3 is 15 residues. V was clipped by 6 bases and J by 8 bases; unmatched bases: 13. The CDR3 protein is CASRPNEQGHHEQFF. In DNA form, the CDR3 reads TGTGCCAGCAGACCAAACGAACAGGGGCACCATGAGCAGTTCTTC.

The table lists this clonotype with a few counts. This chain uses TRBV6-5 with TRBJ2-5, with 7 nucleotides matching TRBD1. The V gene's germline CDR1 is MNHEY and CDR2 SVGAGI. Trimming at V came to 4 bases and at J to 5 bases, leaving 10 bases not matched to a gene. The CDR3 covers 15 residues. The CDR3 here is CASSSKRTGRETQYF. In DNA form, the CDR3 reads TGTGCCAGCAGTTCCAAACGGACAGGACGGGAGACCCAGTACTTC.

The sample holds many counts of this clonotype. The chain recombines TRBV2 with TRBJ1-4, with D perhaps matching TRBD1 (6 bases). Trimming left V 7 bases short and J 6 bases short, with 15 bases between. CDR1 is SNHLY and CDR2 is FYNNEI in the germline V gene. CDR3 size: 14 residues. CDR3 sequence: CASTLRGWDEKLFF. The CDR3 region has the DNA TGTGCCAGCACCCTCAGGGGATGGGATGAAAAACTGTTTTTT.

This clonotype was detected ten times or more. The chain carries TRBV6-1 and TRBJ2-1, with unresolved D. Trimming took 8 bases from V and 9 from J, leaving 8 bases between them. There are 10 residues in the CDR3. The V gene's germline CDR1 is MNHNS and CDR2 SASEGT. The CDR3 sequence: CASGYSEQFF. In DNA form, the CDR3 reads TGTGCCAGCGGCTATAGTGAGCAGTTCTTC.

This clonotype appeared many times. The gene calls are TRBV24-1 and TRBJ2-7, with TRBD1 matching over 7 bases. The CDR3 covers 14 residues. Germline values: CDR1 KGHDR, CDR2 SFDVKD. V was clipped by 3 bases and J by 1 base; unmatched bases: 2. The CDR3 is CATSDRGQSYEQYF. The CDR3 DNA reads TGTGCCACCAGTGATAGGGGACAGTCCTACGAGCAGTACTTC.

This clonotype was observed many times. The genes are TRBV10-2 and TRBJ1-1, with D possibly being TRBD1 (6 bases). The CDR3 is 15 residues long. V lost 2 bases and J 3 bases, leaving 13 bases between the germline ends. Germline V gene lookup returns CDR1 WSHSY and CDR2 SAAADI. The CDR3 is CASSEVQRGYTEAFF. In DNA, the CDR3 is TGCGCCAGCAGTGAGGTACAGAGGGGGTACACTGAAGCTTTCTTT.

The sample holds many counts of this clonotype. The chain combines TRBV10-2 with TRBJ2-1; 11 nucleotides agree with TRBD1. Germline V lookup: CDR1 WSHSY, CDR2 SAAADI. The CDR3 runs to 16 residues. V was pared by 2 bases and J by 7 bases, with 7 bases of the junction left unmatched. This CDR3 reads CASSEPGQGVENEQFF. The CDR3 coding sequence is TGCGCCAGCAGTGAGCCGGGACAGGGGGTCGAGAATGAGCAGTTCTTC.

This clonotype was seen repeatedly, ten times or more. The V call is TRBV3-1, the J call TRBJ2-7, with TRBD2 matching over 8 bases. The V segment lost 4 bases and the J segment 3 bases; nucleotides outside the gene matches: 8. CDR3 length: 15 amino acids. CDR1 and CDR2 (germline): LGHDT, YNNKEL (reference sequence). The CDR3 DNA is TGTGCCAGCAGCCCCTGGGGTAGCGGGAACTACGAGCAGTACTTC. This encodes CASSPWGSGNYEQYF.

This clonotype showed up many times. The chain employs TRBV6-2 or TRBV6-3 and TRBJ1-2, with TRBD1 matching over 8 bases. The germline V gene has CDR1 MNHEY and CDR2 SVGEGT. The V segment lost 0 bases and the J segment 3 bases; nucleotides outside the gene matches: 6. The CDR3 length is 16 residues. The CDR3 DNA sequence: TGTGCCAGCAGTTACTCGACAGGGGAAGGATACTATGGCTACACCTTC. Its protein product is CASSYSTGEGYYGYTF.

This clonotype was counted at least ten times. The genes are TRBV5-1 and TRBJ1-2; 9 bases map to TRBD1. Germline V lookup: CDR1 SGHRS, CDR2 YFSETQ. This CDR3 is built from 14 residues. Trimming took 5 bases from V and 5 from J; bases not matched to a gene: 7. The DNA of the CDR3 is TGCGCCAGCAGACCGGACAGGGGATGGTATGGCTACACCTTC. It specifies CASRPDRGWYGYTF.